This T cell receptor beta chain emerged from a study of human T cells and chemical hapten exposure. Study summary: Patches that contained 0.01% DPC were applied to the upper back and read at 6 days.

Using its own MiXCR run on the RACE reads, TCRdb lists one record per CDR3 protein. This sample has around 75,000 distinct CDR3 sequences; 10% to 13% occur once, and the top ten carry around 6.8%. Study-level points and caveats: There was no change with DPC sensitization in TCRs above 1 in 1000 frequency. Compared to controls, expanded TCRs made significantly more large clusters of similar CDR3s.

Losses at the gene ends were 7 bases for V and 1 base for J; bases not matched to a gene: 2. CDR1 is SNHLY and CDR2 is FYNNEI in the germline V gene. CDR3 size: 14 residues. This clonotype has a count of ten or more. Its specificity is unknown. Time point described: patch test 2, 6 weeks after DPC sensitization. The treatment was: therapeutic diphenylcyclopropenone sensitization with weekly scalp DPC. RNA extraction used unfractionated whole blood as the source of total RNA. The receptor comes from a woman in her 50s with alopecia areata. Some clones in this sample may be carry-over from other donors' samples. The V and J genes are TRBV2 and TRBJ2-1; 9 bases line up with TRBD2. Sequenced here: whole blood, sampled in connection with sensitization to the hapten diphenylcyclopropenone (DPC). The CDR3 spells CASNLAGSYNEQFF. The CDR3 DNA reads as TGTGCCAGCAACCTAGCGGGATCCTACAATGAGCAGTTCTTC.